The 21 T cell receptor beta chains below were found in one sample sequenced in a study of blood T cell repertoires in COVID-19. Using immunoSEQ multiplex PCR, the repertoire was profiled, and TCRdb retains in-frame clones only, with some absent. The sample yields about 120,000 clones, about four fifths seen once. The source material was peripheral blood. The receptors derive from a human donor in a cohort sampled during active COVID-19.

This rearrangement joins TRBV15 to TRBJ2-1, with D tentatively TRBD2 (5 bases). V lost 0 bases and J 8 bases, leaving 8 bases between the germline ends. Germline CDR1 reads LNHNV; CDR2 reads YYDKDF (reference sequence). CDR3 length equals 13 residues. CDR3 in amino acids: CATSREEAYEQFF. The CDR3 region has the DNA TGTGCCACCAGCAGAGAGGAGGCCTATGAGCAGTTCTTC.

This chain links TRBV9 with TRBJ1-3; no clear D. V was clipped by 4 bases and J by 4 bases, with 3 bases between them. The CDR3 has 11 amino acids. Germline CDR1 reads SGDLS; CDR2 reads YYNGEE. The CDR3 region is CASSSGNTIYF. CDR3 bases: TGTGCCAGCAGCTCGGGAAACACCATATATTTT.

The chain recombines TRBV6-1 with TRBJ1-6; D is undetermined. This CDR3 region has 14 residues. V was clipped by 1 base and J by 4 bases, with 5 bases between them. The germline V gene has CDR1 MNHNS and CDR2 SASEGT. CDR3 loop: CASSEVFYNSPLHF. The CDR3 DNA follows: TGTGCCAGCAGTGAAGTATTTTATAATTCACCCCTCCACTTT.

The chain links TRBV18 to TRBJ2-1, with D possibly TRBD1 on 6 matching bases. From germline, CDR1 is KGHSH and CDR2 LQKENI. Trimming took 5 bases from V and 9 from J, leaving 17 bases between them. The CDR3 has 14 amino acids. For the CDR3, the DNA is TGTGCCAGCTCAGTGGTGTTGGGGGCGGGTGAGCAGTTCTTC. Translating gives CASSVVLGAGEQFF. The full variable domain, its missing parts supplied by reference TRBV18 and TRBJ2-1, is NAGVMQNPRHLVRRRGQEARLRCSPMKGHSHVYWYRQLPEEGLKFMVYLQKENIIDESGMPKERFSAEFPKEGPSILRIQQVVRGDSAAYFCASSVVLGAGEQFFGPGTRLTVL.

V usage is TRBV27 and J usage is TRBJ2-2, with D possibly being TRBD1 (6 bases). V gave up 3 bases and J gave up 4 bases, with 21 bases separating them. This CDR3 contains 18 residues. Germline assignment: CDR1 MNHEY and CDR2 SMNVEV (reference sequence). The CDR3 DNA reads as TGTGCCAGCAGTTTTCGTTCTCCAGGGGAATCGGGCACCGGGGAGCTGTTTTTT. As protein: CASSFRSPGESGTGELFF.

J is TRBJ2-6 and V is TRBV30; D unclear. The CDR3 has 15 amino acids. The V gene's germline CDR1 is GTSNPN and CDR2 SVGIG (reference sequence). Trimming left V 1 base short and J 0 bases short, with 7 bases between. The chain's CDR3 is CAWSAGRSGANVLTF. The CDR3 coding sequence is TGTGCCTGGAGTGCGGGTCGCTCTGGGGCCAACGTCCTGACTTTC.

The rearrangement joins TRBV7-2 to TRBJ2-2; 7 bases line up with TRBD2. CDR1 and CDR2 (germline): SGHTA, FQGNSA. The CDR3 is 14 residues long. The ends lost 4 bases at V and 7 bases at J; junction bases unmatched: 6. For the CDR3, the DNA is TGTGCCAGCAGCTCACCGGGGAGGGTCGGGGAGCTGTTTTTT. Protein: CASSSPGRVGELFF. Supplemented by reference TRBV7-2 and TRBJ2-2, the full variable domain reads GAGVSQSPSNKVTEKGKDVELRCDPISGHTALYWYRQSLGQGLEFLIYFQGNSAPDKSGLPSDRFSAERTGGSVSTLTIQRTQQEDSAVYLCASSSPGRVGELFFGEGSRLTVL.

The table lists this clone with a few counts. This CDR3 is CAGTLRGQATYEQYF. The DNA of the CDR3 is TGTGCGGGGACGCTCCGTGGACAGGCAACCTACGAGCAGTACTTC. The chain joins TRBV30 to TRBJ2-7; TRBD1 matches at 7 bases. The CDR3 sequence is 15 residues long. Germline CDR1 and CDR2: GTSNPN and SVGIG (reference sequence).

The chain has TRBV28 and TRBJ2-7; D unclear. The length of the CDR3 is 13 residues. Germline-derived CDR1 and CDR2 are MDHEN and SYDVKM. With 3 bases removed from V and 4 bases from J, the gap between germline ends came to 10 bases. The CDR3 protein is CASSFVGYYEQYF. Written as DNA, the CDR3 is TGTGCCAGCAGTTTTGTCGGTTATTACGAGCAGTACTTC.

This rearrangement joins TRBV7-2 to TRBJ1-5; D might be TRBD1 (5 bases). CDR1 is SGHTA, CDR2 FQGNSA, per germline. Trimming pared 4 bases from V and 4 bases from J, leaving 11 bases between. The CDR3 covers 14 residues. CDR3: CASSSPPGNQPQHF. Here the CDR3 DNA reads TGTGCCAGCAGCTCGCCTCCAGGGAATCAGCCCCAGCATTTT.

This chain links TRBV27 with TRBJ1-5; D is uncertain. This CDR3 spans 12 amino acids. Trimming left V 6 bases short and J 6 bases short, with 9 bases between. CDR1 is MNHEY and CDR2 is SMNVEV in the germline V gene (reference sequence). The CDR3 nucleotides read TGTGCCAGCAGGAGAGGAGCTCAGCCCCAGCATTTT. Amino acids: CASRRGAQPQHF.

The J gene is TRBJ2-7, the V gene TRBV28; 9 nucleotides match TRBD2. CDR1 MDHEN and CDR2 SYDVKM come from the germline V gene. CDR3 length: 14 residues. V gave up 2 bases and J gave up 7 bases; unmatched junction bases: 6. CDR3 DNA: TGTGCCAGCAGTTTACTAGCGGGAATAGTAGAGCAGTACTTC. Amino acid sequence: CASSLLAGIVEQYF.

This sequence joins TRBV9 and TRBJ2-1; D gene ambiguous. Germline-derived CDR1 and CDR2 are SGDLS and YYNGEE. The CDR3 spans 15 residues. With 5 bases removed from V and 0 bases from J, the gap between germline ends came to 12 bases. Here the CDR3 reads CASRPPLSSYNEQFF. CDR3 sequence (DNA): TGTGCCAGCAGGCCCCCCCTGAGCTCCTACAATGAGCAGTTCTTC.

The V gene is TRBV9, the J gene TRBJ1-2; 9 bases match TRBD1. Germline assignment: CDR1 SGDLS and CDR2 YYNGEE. V lost 6 bases to trimming and J lost 4 bases; unmatched junction nucleotides: 10. This CDR3 spans 15 amino acids. The CDR3 DNA reads TGTGCCAGCACTCCCGGGACAGGGACGGCCTATGGCTACACCTTC. This sequence encodes CASTPGTGTAYGYTF.

The genes are TRBV28 and TRBJ1-2; 8 bases map to TRBD1. This CDR3 is 14 amino acids long. Germline V gene sequence: CDR1 MDHEN, CDR2 SYDVKM. V lost 6 bases and J lost 5; bases outside the gene matches: 8. CDR3 in amino acids: CASREDRGPYGYTF. The CDR3 DNA sequence: TGTGCCAGCAGAGAAGACAGGGGCCCATATGGCTACACCTTC.

The V and J genes are TRBV4-2 and TRBJ1-3; tentatively, D is TRBD1 (5 bases). The CDR3 runs 16 residues. CDR1 and CDR2 from the germline V gene are LGHNA and YNFKEQ. The V end lost 0 bases, the J end lost 4 bases, and 13 bases lay between the germline ends. CDR3 bases: TGTGCCAGCAGCCAAGAAGGGCAGGGCTCCGGAAACACCATATATTTT. Translating gives CASSQEGQGSGNTIYF.

The rearrangement uses TRBV19 and TRBJ2-5; TRBD1 agrees at 9 bases. Germline V gene data show CDR1 as LNHDA and CDR2 as SQIVND (reference sequence). The CDR3 sequence is 18 residues long. V lost 0 bases and J lost 4; bases outside the gene matches: 12. For the CDR3, the DNA is TGTGCCAGTAGTATAGACGGTACGGGGACAGGGATTGCAGAGACCCAGTACTTC. The encoded protein is CASSIDGTGTGIAETQYF.

J is TRBJ1-1 and V is TRBV11-3; a possible D gene is TRBD1 (6 bases). The germline CDR1 and CDR2 sequences are SGHNT and YENEEA. Trimming removed 4 bases at V and 4 bases at J, with 16 bases between. CDR3 length equals 15 residues. CDR3: CASSSKQGVGTEAFF. The DNA of the CDR3 is TGTGCCAGCAGCTCTAAACAGGGAGTTGGCACTGAAGCTTTCTTT.

V and J are TRBV3-1 (or the pseudogene TRBV3-2) and TRBJ1-6, with 7 bases fitting TRBD1. The CDR3 sequence is 14 residues long. The germline V gene has CDR1 LGHDT and CDR2 YNNKEL (reference sequence). After removal of 8 bases from V and 5 bases from J, the junction contained 6 bases not matched to a gene. CDR3 loop: CASQAGGNNSPLHF. DNA of the CDR3: TGTGCCAGCCAGGCAGGGGGGAATAATTCACCCCTCCACTTT.

The chain employs TRBV11-2 and TRBJ2-1, with 11 bases matching TRBD2. Germline CDR1 SGHAT, CDR2 FQNNGV. The CDR3 loop spans 18 amino acids. Losses at the gene ends were 0 bases for V and 3 bases for J; bases not matched to a gene: 7. The CDR3 DNA follows: TGTGCCAGCAGCTTAGATCCGGCCGGGACTAGCGGCTACAATGAGCAGTTCTTC. It translates to CASSLDPAGTSGYNEQFF.

This chain joins TRBV5-6 and TRBJ1-2; D uncertain. This CDR3 is 15 amino acids long. Trimming removed 5 bases from V and 7 bases from J, with 21 bases in between. The V gene's germline CDR1 is SGHDT and CDR2 YYEEEE. CDR3 region: CASSSTLLRVGGYTF. The CDR3, as DNA: TGTGCCAGCAGTTCCACGTTGCTCCGGGTTGGTGGCTACACCTTC.